One sample yielded the 22 T cell receptor beta chains listed below, sequenced in a study of CD8 T cells in ankylosing spondylitis. TCRdb analysed the 5' RACE reads with MiXCR anew, one entry per CDR3 protein. The sample lists roughly 470,000 distinct CDR3 sequences, 20% to 30% seen once, with under 0.9% in the top ten. Which antigens these TCRs recognize remains unknown. Study-wide results and limits: A TCR beta motif of 7 to 9 highly homologous variants seemed to mark ankylosing spondylitis blood.

Sample: blood, either unsorted or a sorted T cell fraction (not recorded which). The receptors originated from a male donor with ankylosing spondylitis.

This clonotype showed up just a few times. This rearrangement joins TRBV3-1 to TRBJ1-4; 8 positions match TRBD1. Germline assignment: CDR1 LGHDT and CDR2 YNNKEL (reference sequence). The V gene end was trimmed by 6 bases and the J gene end by 8 bases; junction bases not matched to a gene: 8. The CDR3 covers 14 residues. Here the CDR3 reads CASRRGQGGEKLFF. In DNA, the CDR3 is TGTGCCAGCAGACGCGGACAGGGAGGGGAAAAACTGTTTTTT.

This clonotype was detected a few times. The chain couples TRBV7-2 to TRBJ1-1; the D is unclear. This CDR3 is 15 amino acids long. Deletions cut 1 base from V and 1 base from J, with 10 bases between. Germline CDR1 and CDR2: SGHTA and FQGNSA. The CDR3, as DNA: TGTGCCAGCAGCTTAGGTCGTACAGAGAACACTGAAGCTTTCTTT. This codes for CASSLGRTENTEAFF.

V is TRBV19 and J is TRBJ1-4, with TRBD1 as a possible D gene (5 bases). With 5 bases removed from V and 4 bases from J, the gap between germline ends came to 11 bases. Germline CDR1 reads LNHDA; CDR2 reads SQIVND (reference sequence). CDR3 length: 14 residues. The CDR3 region is CASSPTAFNEKLFF. The CDR3 bases are TGTGCCAGTAGTCCGACAGCGTTTAATGAAAAACTGTTTTTT. The full variable domain, completed using reference TRBV19 and TRBJ1-4, is DGGITQSPKYLFRKEGQNVTLSCEQNLNHDAMYWYRQDPGQGLRLIYYSQIVNDFQKGDIAEGYSVSREKKESFPLTVTSAQKNPTAFYLCASSPTAFNEKLFFGSGTQLSVL.

The sample holds a few counts of this clonotype. The V and J genes are TRBV3-1 and TRBJ2-5, with 7 bases identical to TRBD1. The ends lost 4 bases at V and 5 bases at J; junction bases unmatched: 7. Germline V gene lookup returns CDR1 LGHDT and CDR2 YNNKEL (reference sequence). The CDR3 extends over 14 amino acids. The CDR3 loop reads CASSLLQGKETQYF. The CDR3 bases are TGTGCCAGCAGCCTACTACAGGGGAAGGAGACCCAGTACTTC.

This clonotype occurred a few times. The chain carries TRBV5-1 and TRBJ2-5; 7 bases are shared with TRBD1. The CDR3 is made up of 16 amino acids. After removal of 3 bases from V and 1 base from J, the junction contained 9 bases not matched to a gene. Germline V gene sequence: CDR1 SGHRS, CDR2 YFSETQ. The CDR3 here is CASSSLPAGGQETQYF. CDR3 nucleotide sequence: TGCGCCAGCAGCTCCCTTCCGGCAGGGGGCCAAGAGACCCAGTACTTC.

J is TRBJ1-1 and V is TRBV11-2; maybe TRBD1 (5 bases). Trimming took off 5 bases at V and 0 bases at J, with 10 bases between the two ends. Germline CDR1 SGHAT, CDR2 FQNNGV. CDR3 size: 14 residues. CDR3 amino acids: CASSVGLMNTEAFF. The CDR3 DNA sequence: TGTGCCAGCAGCGTGGGACTGATGAACACTGAAGCTTTCTTT. Variable domain in full (rest from reference TRBV11-2 and TRBJ1-1): EAGVAQSPRYKIIEKRQSVAFWCNPISGHATLYWYQQILGQGPKLLIQFQNNGVVDDSQLPKDRFSAERLKGVDSTLKIQPAKLEDSAVYLCASSVGLMNTEAFFGQGTRLTVV.

This clonotype has just a few counts. The chain joins TRBV29-1 to TRBJ2-7; 11 bases agree with TRBD1. Germline V gene sequence: CDR1 SQVTM, CDR2 ANQGSEA. The CDR3 has 14 residues. V lost 6 bases, J lost 7 bases, and 11 bases stayed unmatched. CDR3 in DNA: TGCAGCGTCACCCTTGGACAGGGGGCGAGGGAGCAGTACGTC. Encoded protein: CSVTLGQGAREQYV.

This chain connects TRBV5-1 to TRBJ2-3, with D perhaps TRBD1 (6 bases). CDR1 is SGHRS, CDR2 YFSETQ, per germline. Trimming cost V 1 base and J 5 bases, with 11 bases left between them. The CDR3 is 14 amino acids. CDR3 amino acids: CASSLNRARDTQYF. Here the CDR3 DNA reads TGCGCCAGCAGCTTGAACAGGGCGAGAGATACGCAGTATTTT. The whole variable domain, remainder taken from reference TRBV5-1 and TRBJ2-3, is KAGVTQTPRYLIKTRGQQVTLSCSPISGHRSVSWYQQTPGQGLQFLFEYFSETQRNKGNFPGRFSGRQFSNSRSEMNVSTLELGDSALYLCASSLNRARDTQYFGPGTRLTVL.

A few counts support this clonotype. CDR3 residues: CASRDGTYEQYF. The CDR3 DNA follows: TGCGCCAGCAGAGACGGGACCTACGAGCAGTACTTC. The chain carries TRBV5-1 and TRBJ2-7, with a tentative D call TRBD2 (5 bases). There are 12 residues in the CDR3. CDR1 and CDR2 from the germline V gene are SGHRS and YFSETQ. V lost 5 bases to trimming and J lost 2 bases, with 8 bases between them.

The CDR3 reads CASSQESSGSFSDTQYF. DNA of the CDR3: TGCGCCAGCAGCCAAGAAAGTAGCGGGAGTTTCTCAGATACGCAGTATTTT. The J gene is TRBJ2-3, the V gene TRBV4-1, with TRBD2 matching over 9 bases. J was trimmed by 4 bases and V by 0 bases; bases with no gene match: 8. The CDR3 runs 17 residues. Looked up from germline, CDR1 is MGHRA and CDR2 is YSYEKL.

The chain has TRBV3-1 and TRBJ2-7; D not certain. The CDR3 totals 14 residues. V was pared by 1 base and J by 1 base, with 8 bases between. Looked up from germline, CDR1 is LGHDT and CDR2 is YNNKEL (reference sequence). CDR3 loop: CASSQVDGSYEQYF. The CDR3 nucleotides are TGTGCCAGCAGCCAAGTGGACGGATCCTACGAGCAGTACTTC.

The rearrangement joins TRBV10-3 to TRBJ1-3, with D unclear. Germline V gene sequence: CDR1 ENHRY, CDR2 SYGVKD. This CDR3 has 14 residues. Trimming shortened V by 11 bases and J by 7 bases, and 21 bases separated the two germline ends. CDR3: CAVRRPGNGNTIYF. The CDR3 coding sequence is TGTGCCGTCCGCCGACCAGGCAACGGGAACACCATATATTTT.

There are a few counts of this clonotype. The chain joins TRBV11-2 to TRBJ2-7; perhaps TRBD1 as D (6 bases). The germline V and J ends were trimmed by 5 bases and 5 bases, with 19 bases remaining between them. The CDR3 spans 15 residues. Germline CDR1 SGHAT, CDR2 FQNNGV. CDR3 sequence (DNA): TGTGCCAGCAGCCCCGGACAGCCTTTTCCTCACGAGCAGTACTTC. This sequence encodes CASSPGQPFPHEQYF.

This clonotype was observed a handful of times. The J gene is TRBJ2-3, the V gene TRBV5-1, with D possibly matching TRBD2 (6 bases). The V gene lost 4 bases and the J gene lost 5 bases, with 14 bases spanning the gap. The germline V gene has CDR1 SGHRS and CDR2 YFSETQ. CDR3 length equals 14 residues. In DNA, the CDR3 is TGCGCCAGCAGCCTGGTCTGGGGAGGAGATACGCAGTATTTT. This translates into CASSLVWGGDTQYF.

Ten or more counts support this clonotype. The V and J genes are TRBV12-3 or TRBV12-4 and TRBJ2-5, with D possibly TRBD2 on 5 matching bases. The CDR3 covers 14 residues. Trimming removed 2 bases at V and 2 bases at J, with 9 bases between. CDR3 protein: CASSLRGRQETQYF. DNA for the CDR3: TGTGCCAGCAGTTTACGGGGTCGACAAGAGACCCAGTACTTC.

Many counts were recorded for this clonotype. The chain recombines TRBV5-1 with TRBJ2-5; a weak D match, TRBD2 (5 bases). The CDR3 runs to 13 residues. V gave up 1 base and J gave up 5 bases, with 9 bases separating them. Germline CDR1 is SGHRS and CDR2 is YFSETQ. DNA of the CDR3: TGCGCCAGCAGCTTGATTCCGGGGGAGACCCAGTACTTC. This gives the protein CASSLIPGETQYF.

The gene calls are TRBV20-1 and TRBJ1-2, with D maybe TRBD1 (5 bases). CDR1 and CDR2 (germline): DFQATT, SNEGSKA (reference sequence). The length of the CDR3 is 15 residues. Trimming removed 0 bases at V and 13 bases at J, with 24 bases between. DNA of the CDR3: TGCAGTGCTAGAGACCGAACCGGGACTGGCCCTTTGGGCACCTTC. It yields the protein CSARDRTGTGPLGTF.

The V call is TRBV7-9, the J call TRBJ1-2; 9 nucleotides match TRBD1. Germline-derived CDR1 and CDR2 are SEHNR and FQNEAQ (reference sequence). The V and J ends lost 4 bases and 8 bases, in that order; junction bases with no gene match: 5. This CDR3 has 13 residues. CDR3 sequence: CASSSGTGKGYTF. The CDR3 coding sequence is TGTGCCAGCAGCTCCGGGACAGGGAAAGGCTACACCTTC. Full variable domain (remainder filled in from reference TRBV7-9 and TRBJ1-2): DTGVSQNPRHKITKRGQNVTFRCDPISEHNRLYWYRQTLGQGPEFLTYFQNEAQLEKSRLLSDRFSAERPKGSFSTLEIQRTEQGDSAMYLCASSSGTGKGYTFGSGTRLTVV.

This clonotype was seen only a few times. The J gene is TRBJ2-1, the V gene TRBV12-3 or TRBV12-4; D unclear. V lost 5 bases to trimming and J lost 9 bases, with 8 bases between them. CDR3 length equals 11 residues. The CDR3 nucleotides are TGTGCCAGCAGTCAACATCGTGAGCAGTTCTTC. Amino acid sequence: CASSQHREQFF.

This chain links TRBV12-3 or TRBV12-4 with TRBJ2-2, with 7 nucleotides matching TRBD1. V shed 3 bases and J 4 bases; nucleotides not matched to a gene: 11. There are 17 residues in the CDR3. The CDR3 protein is CASSLPANRGGTGELFF. CDR3 bases: TGTGCCAGCAGTTTGCCCGCCAACAGGGGTGGCACCGGGGAGCTGTTTTTT.

This clonotype was counted between two and nine times. This sequence joins TRBV11-2 and TRBJ2-5; tentatively, D is TRBD1 (6 bases). This CDR3 spans 14 amino acids. Between the trimmed V and J ends, which lost 3 bases and 5 bases, there was a span of 13 bases. Germline CDR1 reads SGHAT; CDR2 reads FQNNGV. This CDR3 reads CASSFRGYQETQYF. The CDR3 DNA reads TGTGCCAGCAGCTTCAGGGGTTATCAGGAGACCCAGTACTTC.

This clonotype was counted only a few times. The chain joins TRBV20-1 to TRBJ2-7, with TRBD1 as a possible D gene (5 bases). CDR1 DFQATT and CDR2 SNEGSKA come from the germline V gene (reference sequence). The CDR3 has 11 amino acids. The V and J ends lost 5 bases and 4 bases respectively, with 9 bases between them. CDR3 nucleotides: TGCAGTGCTGAAGACAGTTACGAGCAGTACTTC. Protein sequence: CSAEDSYEQYF.